This T cell receptor beta chain was obtained from a study of control samples from healthy donors and cancer patients. This CDR3 contains 16 residues. Germline trimming cut 2 bases from V and 4 bases from J; bases unmatched to any gene: 5. The germline CDR1 and CDR2 sequences are MDHEN and SYDVKM. The table lists this clone with a count of one. Profiled with immunoSEQ multiplex PCR; TCRdb holds only in-frame clones, not every one. Of some 79,000 clones in the sample, roughly nine tenths are singletons; the top ten hold about 4.2%. The sample consisted of blood. The chain employs TRBV28 and TRBJ2-1, with TRBD2 matching 10 bases. The source is a woman in her 50s in good health. The CDR3 spells CASSLGGTSVYNEQFF. CDR3 sequence (DNA): TGTGCCAGCAGTTTAGGGGGGACTAGCGTTTACAATGAGCAGTTCTTC. Full variable domain (rest looked up from reference TRBV28 and TRBJ2-1): DVKVTQSSRYLVKRTGEKVFLECVQDMDHENMFWYRQDPGLGLRLIYFSYDVKMKEKGDIPEGYSVSREKKERFSLILESASTNQTSMYLCASSLGGTSVYNEQFFGPGTRLTVL.